This entry concerns a single TCR beta chain. This entry is derived from a study of PD-1 blockade in mismatch repair-deficient tumors. The assay was immunoSEQ multiplex PCR, and TCRdb's table has in-frame clones only and misses some. The table has roughly 130,000 clones, roughly 86% seen once; the top ten hold about an eighth. The receptor comes from an adult with mismatch repair-deficient cancer. The sequencing here drew on peripheral blood, taken almost 74 weeks after starting pembrolizumab.

CDR3 in DNA: TGCAGCGCCCAGCGGGAGGCCGTTTATGAGCAGTTCTTC. Translation gives CSAQREAVYEQFF. The chain recombines TRBV29-1 with TRBJ2-1, with 9 bases aligning to TRBD2. CDR1 is SQVTM and CDR2 is ANQGSEA in the germline V gene. J lost 8 bases, V lost 7 bases, and 9 bases had no gene match. The CDR3 consists of 13 residues.